Below, 25 T cell receptor beta chains from the same sample are listed, as sequenced in a study of CD8+ T cells in alopecia areata. RNA extraction was followed by reverse transcription into cDNA, which acted as the sequencing template. Profiled with immunoSEQ multiplex PCR; TCRdb holds only in-frame clones, not every one. The sample lists 3,500 or so clones; about 68% were seen once. Treatment denoted: oral pan-JAK inhibitor, 5-10 mg twice daily. Peripheral blood, together with lesional scalp punch biopsies, was collected from alopecia areata patients. Sequencing used skin, obtained at week 24, from a patient treated with tofacitinib. The receptors were sampled from a human donor with alopecia areata.

The chain recombines TRBV6-4 with TRBJ1-2; D gene unclear. The CDR3 extends over 12 amino acids. Trimming shortened V by 0 bases and J by 7 bases, and 6 bases separated the two germline ends. Germline CDR1 reads MRHNA; CDR2 reads SNTAGT. The CDR3 loop is CASSDSEVGYTF. CDR3 coding DNA: TGTGCCAGCAGTGACTCCGAAGTTGGCTACACCTTC.

The gene calls are TRBV7-2 and TRBJ2-3; D may be TRBD2 (5 bases). V shed 2 bases and J shed 2 bases, with 14 bases lying between them. The germline CDR1 and CDR2 sequences are SGHTA and FQGNSA. The CDR3 totals 16 residues. CDR3 DNA sequence: TGTGCCAGCAGCTTAATCCGACTAAGATACACAGATACGCAGTATTTT. It specifies CASSLIRLRYTDTQYF. Drawing the rest from reference TRBV7-2 and TRBJ2-3, the complete variable domain is GAGVSQSPSNKVTEKGKDVELRCDPISGHTALYWYRQSLGQGLEFLIYFQGNSAPDKSGLPSDRFSAERTGGSVSTLTIQRTQQEDSAVYLCASSLIRLRYTDTQYFGPGTRLTVL.

The rearrangement links TRBV27 to TRBJ2-1; TRBD1 agrees at 7 bases. This CDR3 contains 16 residues. The trim removed 2 bases at V and 4 bases at J, leaving 8 bases unmatched. Germline CDR1 reads MNHEY; CDR2 reads SMNVEV (reference sequence). Here the CDR3 reads CASSLDKDRTYNEQFF. CDR3 DNA: TGTGCCAGCAGTTTAGATAAGGACAGGACATACAATGAGCAGTTCTTC.

This chain joins TRBV7-8 and TRBJ1-1; no firm D call. Germline CDR1 is SGHVS and CDR2 is FQNEAQ. The germline V and J ends were trimmed by 3 bases and 5 bases, with 7 bases remaining between them. The CDR3 loop spans 12 amino acids. CDR3 coding DNA: TGTGCCAGCAGCTTTATATCGACTGAAGCTTTCTTT. Encoded protein: CASSFISTEAFF.

The V gene is TRBV5-4, the J gene TRBJ2-7; 8 nucleotides match TRBD1. V was pared by 3 bases and J by 6 bases, with 5 bases of the junction left unmatched. The CDR3 loop spans 13 amino acids. Germline CDR1 reads SGHNT; CDR2 reads YYREEE (reference sequence). The CDR3 loop is CASSSGQGGEQYF. CDR3 in DNA: TGTGCCAGCAGCTCTGGACAGGGAGGCGAGCAGTACTTC.

The gene calls are TRBV5-6 and TRBJ2-6; 11 nucleotides match TRBD2. The CDR3 length is 19 residues. The V gene's germline CDR1 is SGHDT and CDR2 YYEEEE. The V segment lost 4 bases and the J segment 0 bases; nucleotides outside the gene matches: 9. The CDR3 sequence: CASSPKGLAAHSGANVLTF. CDR3 DNA sequence: TGTGCCAGCAGCCCTAAGGGACTAGCGGCGCACTCTGGGGCCAACGTCCTGACTTTC.

The gene calls are TRBV4-3 and TRBJ1-5; D call uncertain. V was shortened by 0 bases and J by 4 bases, with 10 bases between the two germline ends. Germline CDR1 and CDR2: LGHNA and YSLEER. The CDR3 has 15 amino acids. The CDR3 region is CASSQDLSPNQPQHF. The CDR3, as DNA: TGCGCCAGCAGCCAAGATTTATCCCCAAATCAGCCCCAGCATTTT.

This clone was counted a few times. The gene calls are TRBV15 and TRBJ2-2; D might be TRBD1 (6 bases). With 6 bases removed from V and 4 bases from J, the gap between germline ends came to 15 bases. The CDR3 is made up of 15 amino acids. Germline V CDR1 and CDR2: LNHNV, YYDKDF (reference sequence). The CDR3 is CATRRQDRGTGELFF. The CDR3, as DNA: TGTGCCACCAGGAGACAGGACAGAGGCACCGGGGAGCTGTTTTTT.

V usage is TRBV11-2 and J usage is TRBJ2-7, with TRBD1 as a possible D gene (5 bases). V lost 3 bases and J 5 bases, leaving 17 bases between the germline ends. The CDR3 sequence is 15 residues long. The germline gives CDR1 SGHAT, CDR2 FQNNGV. The CDR3 loop reads CASSFLGLLGNEQYF. DNA of the CDR3: TGTGCCAGCAGCTTCTTGGGGCTACTGGGGAACGAGCAGTACTTC.

The J gene is TRBJ2-6, the V gene TRBV27; D is unclear. This CDR3 spans 14 amino acids. Germline V gives CDR1 MNHEY, CDR2 SMNVEV (reference sequence). Trimming stripped 5 bases from V and 2 bases from J, with 7 bases between. The CDR3: CASSPETGANVLTF. CDR3 nucleotides: TGTGCCAGCAGTCCGGAAACTGGGGCCAACGTCCTGACTTTC.

The chain is built from TRBV10-3 and TRBJ1-1; D might be TRBD1 (6 bases). Germline V gene lookup returns CDR1 ENHRY and CDR2 SYGVKD. V was cut by 10 bases and J by 1 base, with 10 bases left in between. The CDR3 loop spans 12 amino acids. The CDR3 here is CATRGGNTEAFF. The CDR3 coding sequence is TGTGCCACCAGGGGTGGGAACACTGAAGCTTTCTTT.

The rearrangement joins TRBV18 to TRBJ1-5, with 9 bases that match TRBD1. Germline CDR1 reads KGHSH; CDR2 reads LQKENI. Trimming at V came to 4 bases and at J to 2 bases, leaving 9 bases not matched to a gene. The CDR3 runs 17 residues. In DNA, the CDR3 is TGTGCCAGCTCACGCCGGGACAGGGATCGAGGCAATCAGCCCCAGCATTTT. Translating gives CASSRRDRDRGNQPQHF.

In DNA form, the CDR3 reads TGTGCCAGCAGCTTTAGGCCGAGCAATCAGCCCCAGCATTTT. The encoded protein is CASSFRPSNQPQHF. The rearrangement joins TRBV5-6 to TRBJ1-5; D gene unclear. With 2 bases removed from V and 1 base from J, the gap between germline ends came to 7 bases. The CDR3 extends over 14 amino acids. Per the germline V gene, CDR1 is SGHDT and CDR2 is YYEEEE.

The V gene is TRBV11-1, the J gene TRBJ2-1; D is undetermined. Germline CDR1 and CDR2: SGHAT and FQDESV (reference sequence). The CDR3 covers 17 residues. V was trimmed by 0 bases and J by 3 bases, leaving 15 bases between them. CDR3 coding DNA: TGTGCCAGCAGCTTAGCGGTGGGCGCCCCGTTCTACAATGAGCAGTTCTTC. This translates into CASSLAVGAPFYNEQFF.

This chain joins TRBV29-1 and TRBJ1-2; D call uncertain. Deletions cut 5 bases from V and 2 bases from J, with 9 bases between. Germline CDR1 reads SQVTM; CDR2 reads ANQGSEA. The CDR3 has 12 amino acids. The CDR3 is CSVRSPNYGYTF. The CDR3, as DNA: TGCAGCGTTAGGTCACCCAACTATGGCTACACCTTC.

The chain couples TRBV11-2 to TRBJ1-2; D gene uncertain. Germline lookup yields CDR1 SGHAT and CDR2 FQNNGV. The CDR3 loop spans 16 amino acids. Trimming took 2 bases from V and 4 from J, leaving 17 bases between them. The CDR3 coding sequence is TGTGCCAGCAGCTTAAATGCGGGCGATAAGGTCTATGGCTACACCTTC. Amino acid sequence: CASSLNAGDKVYGYTF.

A note on this clone: At one boundary the junction diverges from the germline segment, which might be a read error. The chain recombines TRBV18 with TRBJ1-2; D is possibly TRBD1 (5 bases). Germline V lookup: CDR1 KGHSH, CDR2 LQKENI. The CDR3 extends over 16 amino acids. The chain's CDR3 is CASSPPGRAANYGYTF. The CDR3 nucleotides are TGTGCCAGCTCCCCACCGGGCAGGGCGGCTAACTATGGCTACACCTTC.

The rearrangement uses TRBV5-4 and TRBJ1-2; TRBD1 matches 8 bases. CDR3 length: 15 residues. Germline loops: CDR1 SGHNT, CDR2 YYREEE (reference sequence). V was clipped by 4 bases and J by 2 bases; unmatched bases: 7. This chain's CDR3 is CASSQRQGSNYGYTF. CDR3 nucleotide sequence: TGTGCCAGCAGCCAACGACAGGGGTCCAACTATGGCTACACCTTC.

V usage is TRBV15 and J usage is TRBJ1-2, with 7 bases lining up with TRBD1. CDR1 is LNHNV, CDR2 YYDKDF, per germline (reference sequence). The CDR3 has 14 residues. Germline trimming cut 2 bases from V and 6 bases from J; bases unmatched to any gene: 6. CDR3 nucleotides: TGTGCCACCAGCAGACAATCAGGGGGGAATGGCTACACCTTC. It translates to CATSRQSGGNGYTF.

This sequence joins TRBV2 and TRBJ1-6; 9 nucleotides line up with TRBD1. The CDR3 loop spans 16 amino acids. After removal of 7 bases from V and 4 bases from J, the junction contained 8 bases not matched to a gene. Germline V gene data show CDR1 as SNHLY and CDR2 as FYNNEI. The CDR3 DNA reads TGTGCCAGCACGGGGGGACAGGGCGCTTATAATTCACCCCTCCACTTT. Its translation: CASTGGQGAYNSPLHF.

The chain employs TRBV6-5 and TRBJ1-1; unclear D gene. This CDR3 has 14 amino acids. Trimming left V 0 bases short and J 5 bases short, with 10 bases between. Germline loops: CDR1 MNHEY, CDR2 SVGAGI. The CDR3 nucleotides are TGTGCCAGCAGTTACTCAAGGGTGGGGACTGAAGCTTTCTTT. Translation: CASSYSRVGTEAFF.

This chain uses TRBV7-9 with TRBJ2-3; maybe TRBD2 (6 bases). Germline CDR1 reads SEHNR; CDR2 reads FQNEAQ (reference sequence). There are 13 residues in the CDR3. The ends were cut back, 5 bases at V and 1 base at J, with 7 bases in the middle. CDR3 protein: CASSPGGTDTQYF. The CDR3 nucleotides are TGTGCCAGCAGCCCGGGGGGCACAGATACGCAGTATTTT.

The CDR3 loop is CASSAINTEAFF. The CDR3 DNA reads TGTGCCAGCAGTGCAATTAACACTGAAGCTTTCTTT. This chain joins TRBV25-1 and TRBJ1-1; D ambiguous. V lost 4 bases and J lost 2, with 5 bases in between. This CDR3 spans 12 amino acids. Germline CDR1 MGHDK, CDR2 SYGVNS.

CDR3 amino acids: CAWTGGGPQYF. Here the CDR3 DNA reads TGTGCCTGGACAGGCGGGGGTCCGCAGTATTTT. This chain uses TRBV30 with TRBJ2-3, with 7 bases fitting TRBD2. With 4 bases clipped from V and 10 bases from J, the junction kept 5 bases outside the gene matches. The CDR3 extends over 11 amino acids. CDR1 GTSNPN and CDR2 SVGIG come from the germline V gene (reference sequence).

This rearrangement joins TRBV7-8 to TRBJ2-7; D perhaps matches TRBD2 (5 bases). CDR3 length: 13 amino acids. The germline V and J ends were trimmed by 5 bases and 4 bases, with 12 bases remaining between them. CDR1 is SGHVS and CDR2 is FQNEAQ in the germline V gene. The CDR3 loop reads CASSQAAHYEQYF. For the CDR3, the DNA is TGTGCCAGCAGCCAAGCGGCGCATTACGAGCAGTACTTC.